This TCR beta chain emerged from a study of shared clonotypes between healthy human individuals. In the naive CD8 group, cells lacked CD45RO and were positively selected for CCR7, so terminally differentiated effector memory CD45RA+ cells were left out. The trim removed 4 bases at V and 3 bases at J, leaving 9 bases unmatched. Germline assignment: CDR1 LNHDA and CDR2 SQIVND (reference sequence). CDR3 length: 16 residues. Only in-frame clones appear in the TCRdb table, and some are missing; sequencing was by immunoSEQ multiplex PCR. This table has about 2.2 million clones, 93% appearing once. This TCR was recovered from a man between 18 and 29 years old in good health. Some clones in this sample may be carry-over from other donors' samples. V and J are TRBV19 and TRBJ2-3; 8 nucleotides agree with TRBD2. The sample comprised naive CD8+ T cells from PBMCs. The DNA for the CDR3 is TGTGCCAGTAGTAGCTTTCAGCGGGAGTATACAGATACGCAGTATTTT. It translates to CASSSFQREYTDTQYF.